Listed below are T cell receptor beta chains from one sample, sequenced in a study of blood T cell repertoires in COVID-19. The table came from immunoSEQ multiplex PCR; TCRdb's copy has only in-frame clones and leaves some out. The data contain 150,000 to 180,000 clones, roughly nine tenths of them singletons. Sequences were obtained from peripheral blood. These receptors all stem from a man in his forties or fifties with acute or convalescent COVID-19. CDR3s include the opening cysteine and the closing phenylalanine or tryptophan. A D gene is named only where the DNA matches it firmly. A clone size is listed for some rows: how often the clone was seen (once, few, many), or a class if it is expanded.

j_call: TRBJ1-1; v_call: TRBV6-4; d_call: TRBD1; clone_size: once; cdr3_aa: CASSEYDRGRTFF; cdr3_nt: TGTGCCAGCAGTGAATACGACAGGGGGAGGACTTTCTTT
j_call: TRBJ1-5; v_call: TRBV28; d_call: TRBD1; clone_size: few; cdr3_aa: CASSLWTGDISNQPQHF; cdr3_nt: TGTGCCAGCAGTCTCTGGACAGGAGACATAAGCAATCAGCCCCAGCATTTT
j_call: TRBJ1-5; v_call: TRBV5-5; d_call: .; clone_size: once; cdr3_aa: CASSLGPGADNQPQHF; cdr3_nt: TGTGCCAGCAGCTTGGGGCCAGGGGCGGACAATCAGCCCCAGCATTTT
j_call: TRBJ1-1; v_call: TRBV19; d_call: TRBD1; clone_size: .; cdr3_aa: CASSPGTGALGTEAFF; cdr3_nt: TGTGCCAGTAGTCCCGGGACAGGGGCTTTGGGAACTGAAGCTTTCTTT
j_call: TRBJ2-1; v_call: TRBV7-3; d_call: TRBD2; clone_size: .; cdr3_aa: CASSSSGAHNEQFF; cdr3_nt: TGTGCCAGCAGCTCTAGCGGGGCGCACAATGAGCAGTTCTTC
j_call: TRBJ1-3; v_call: TRBV4-3; d_call: TRBD1; clone_size: .; cdr3_aa: CASSQDAAQGLTNTIYF; cdr3_nt: TGCGCCAGCAGCCAAGATGCAGCACAGGGGCTTACGAACACCATATATTTT
j_call: TRBJ1-2; v_call: TRBV10-3; d_call: .; clone_size: .; cdr3_aa: CAIAPLSANYGYTF; cdr3_nt: TGTGCCATCGCCCCCCTATCTGCTAACTATGGCTACACCTTC
j_call: TRBJ2-3; v_call: TRBV7-8; d_call: .; clone_size: .; cdr3_aa: CASAGPNTDTQYF; cdr3_nt: TGTGCCAGCGCGGGCCCAAACACAGATACGCAGTATTTT
j_call: TRBJ2-5; v_call: TRBV7-2; d_call: .; clone_size: .; cdr3_aa: CASSLVAGMETQYF; cdr3_nt: TGTGCCAGCAGCTTAGTTGCAGGGATGGAGACCCAGTACTTC
j_call: TRBJ1-5; v_call: TRBV15; d_call: .; clone_size: .; cdr3_aa: CATSKDIFGPQHF; cdr3_nt: TGTGCCACCAGCAAGGACATCTTTGGGCCCCAGCATTTT
j_call: TRBJ2-5; v_call: TRBV9; d_call: TRBD2; clone_size: .; cdr3_aa: CASSVEGTRETQYF; cdr3_nt: TGTGCCAGCAGCGTAGAGGGGACTAGAGAGACCCAGTACTTC
j_call: TRBJ1-1; v_call: TRBV3-1/TRBV3-2; d_call: .; clone_size: .; cdr3_aa: CASSQDLYTEAFF; cdr3_nt: TGTGCCAGCAGCCAAGATCTATACACTGAAGCTTTCTTT
j_call: TRBJ1-2; v_call: TRBV11-2; d_call: .; clone_size: once; cdr3_aa: CASSLRVSGYTF; cdr3_nt: TGTGCCAGCAGCCTTAGAGTATCCGGCTACACCTTC
j_call: TRBJ1-3; v_call: TRBV28; d_call: .; clone_size: .; cdr3_aa: CASTTGHGNTIYF; cdr3_nt: TGTGCCAGCACAACAGGGCATGGAAACACCATATATTTT
j_call: TRBJ2-3; v_call: TRBV14; d_call: .; clone_size: .; cdr3_aa: CASSQVDPFLPPEADTQYF; cdr3_nt: TGTGCCAGCAGCCAAGTGGATCCGTTCCTCCCCCCCGAGGCAGATACGCAGTATTTT
j_call: TRBJ2-7; v_call: TRBV18; d_call: TRBD2; clone_size: .; cdr3_aa: CASSPGLAAPGEQYF; cdr3_nt: TGTGCCAGCTCACCCGGACTAGCGGCGCCTGGCGAGCAGTACTTC
j_call: TRBJ2-1; v_call: TRBV6-5; d_call: TRBD2; clone_size: once; cdr3_aa: CASKRVTSGAITFF; cdr3_nt: TGTGCCAGCAAACGGGTGACTAGCGGGGCGATAACCTTCTTC
j_call: TRBJ2-1; v_call: TRBV28; d_call: TRBD1; clone_size: .; cdr3_aa: CASRSGTGFNEQFF; cdr3_nt: TGTGCCAGCAGATCCGGGACAGGGTTCAATGAGCAGTTCTTC
j_call: TRBJ1-2; v_call: TRBV11-2; d_call: .; clone_size: .; cdr3_aa: CASSLDGRGYGYTF; cdr3_nt: TGTGCCAGCAGCTTAGATGGGAGGGGATATGGCTACACCTTC
j_call: TRBJ2-1; v_call: TRBV18; d_call: .; clone_size: .; cdr3_aa: CASSLDYINNEQFF; cdr3_nt: TGTGCCAGCTCCCTGGACTATATAAACAATGAGCAGTTCTTC
j_call: TRBJ2-1; v_call: TRBV5-4; d_call: TRBD1; clone_size: .; cdr3_aa: CASSMRQGNRNEQFF; cdr3_nt: TGTGCCAGCAGTATGCGACAGGGTAATCGGAATGAGCAGTTCTTC
j_call: TRBJ2-3; v_call: TRBV10-3; d_call: .; clone_size: .; cdr3_aa: CAISGLRQDTQYF; cdr3_nt: TGTGCCATCAGTGGGCTGCGACAGGATACGCAGTATTTT
j_call: TRBJ1-5; v_call: TRBV6-6; d_call: .; clone_size: .; cdr3_aa: CASSPYTQDVGQPQHF; cdr3_nt: TGTGCCAGCAGTCCATATACACAGGACGTGGGTCAGCCCCAGCATTTT
j_call: TRBJ1-3; v_call: TRBV4-3; d_call: .; clone_size: .; cdr3_aa: CASSQALQKGPTQYTIYF; cdr3_nt: TGCGCCAGCAGCCAAGCCCTACAGAAGGGGCCGACACAATACACCATATATTTT
j_call: TRBJ2-7; v_call: TRBV6-5; d_call: TRBD2; clone_size: .; cdr3_aa: CASSYWEAGSYEQYF; cdr3_nt: TGTGCCAGCAGTTACTGGGAAGCGGGGTCCTACGAGCAGTACTTC
j_call: TRBJ1-2; v_call: TRBV6-5; d_call: .; clone_size: .; cdr3_aa: CASSNPGGANYGYTF; cdr3_nt: TGTGCCAGCAGCAACCCCGGGGGAGCTAACTATGGCTACACCTTC
j_call: TRBJ1-3; v_call: TRBV15; d_call: .; clone_size: .; cdr3_aa: CATSRDRGGNTIYF; cdr3_nt: TGTGCCACCAGCAGAGACAGGGGTGGAAACACCATATATTTT
j_call: TRBJ2-2; v_call: TRBV19; d_call: TRBD2; clone_size: .; cdr3_aa: CASSMSGGTGELFF; cdr3_nt: TGTGCCAGTAGTATGAGCGGGGGCACCGGGGAGCTGTTTTTT
j_call: TRBJ1-4; v_call: TRBV6-6; d_call: .; clone_size: .; cdr3_aa: CASSLSPEKLFF; cdr3_nt: TGTGCCAGCAGCCTCTCTCCTGAAAAACTGTTTTTT
j_call: TRBJ1-1; v_call: TRBV7-2; d_call: TRBD1; clone_size: .; cdr3_aa: CASSLKPTGAEAFF; cdr3_nt: TGTGCCAGCAGCCTTAAGCCTACAGGGGCAGAAGCTTTCTTT
j_call: TRBJ2-1; v_call: TRBV9; d_call: TRBD2; clone_size: .; cdr3_aa: CASSAGLAGVSYNEQFF; cdr3_nt: TGTGCCAGCAGCGCGGGACTAGCGGGAGTGTCTTACAATGAGCAGTTCTTC
j_call: TRBJ1-4; v_call: TRBV9; d_call: TRBD1; clone_size: few; cdr3_aa: CASSGTGFPNEKLFF; cdr3_nt: TGTGCCAGCAGCGGGACAGGGTTTCCTAATGAAAAACTGTTTTTT
j_call: TRBJ2-7; v_call: TRBV19; d_call: TRBD2; clone_size: few; cdr3_aa: CASNLGTSSAEQYF; cdr3_nt: TGTGCCAGTAACCTCGGGACTAGCAGCGCCGAGCAGTACTTC